This T cell receptor beta chain came from a study of naive and memory T cell subsets. From germline, CDR1 is LNHDA and CDR2 SQIVND (reference sequence). With 5 bases clipped from V and 2 bases from J, the junction kept 6 bases outside the gene matches. This CDR3 has 17 residues. Remarks on this clonotype: The target antigen is unknown.

Two oligonucleotides, mixed equimolar, formed the beta constant-region primer covering TRBC1 and TRBC2. Ligation attached a single-stranded oligonucleotide with a 12-nucleotide UMI and the SP2 primer to the cDNA 3' end. TCRdb recomputed calls from the UMI-ligation and nested PCR reads with MiXCR, one row per CDR3 protein. Of about 85,000 distinct CDR3 sequences listed, 13% were seen once; the top ten hold about 0.93%. Study results and limitations: No ground truth validated the naive and memory repertoire findings.

Four subsets defined by CD45RA and CD27 were sorted after CD3, CD4, CD8 and live/dead staining. The sequencing sample was made of central memory CD4+ T cells from blood. The clonotype comes from a human donor in good health. The chain couples TRBV19 to TRBJ2-1; TRBD2 aligns across 13 bases. The CDR3 spells CASSARLAGGTYNEQFF. The CDR3 DNA is TGTGCCAGTAGTGCGAGACTAGCGGGAGGCACCTACAATGAGCAGTTCTTC.